This TCR beta chain originates from a study of blood T cell repertoires in COVID-19. The overall study: There were acute and convalescent COVID-19 samples, and they came from the United States, Italy and Spain. PBMCs, B-cell-depleted T cells, or T cells provided the cDNA or gDNA that made up the material.

Authors' processing steps: Reference gene primer amplification gave estimated nucleated cell counts. Profiling relied on immunoSEQ multiplex PCR, and the TCRdb table lists in-frame clones only, not all of them. From that table come the V and J calls and clone size; the DNA was used to work out D and trimming. Of some 150,000 clones in the sample, around nine tenths were seen once. CDR3 size: 14 residues. Looked up from germline, CDR1 is LNHDA and CDR2 is SQIVND (reference sequence). After removal of 6 bases from V and 4 bases from J, the junction contained 8 bases not matched to a gene. Sequenced: peripheral blood. The clonotype was recovered from a woman in her 70s with acute or convalescent COVID-19. The gene calls are TRBV19 and TRBJ1-1; 7 bases are a match to TRBD1. CDR3 amino acids: CASRTRQGGTEAFF. CDR3 sequence (DNA): TGTGCCAGTAGGACTCGACAGGGTGGCACTGAAGCTTTCTTT. Supplemented by reference TRBV19 and TRBJ1-1, the full variable domain reads DGGITQSPKYLFRKEGQNVTLSCEQNLNHDAMYWYRQDPGQGLRLIYYSQIVNDFQKGDIAEGYSVSREKKESFPLTVTSAQKNPTAFYLCASRTRQGGTEAFFGQGTRLTVV.